What follows is one T cell receptor (beta chain) and its context. These data originate in a study of blood T cell repertoires in COVID-19. Study details: Material from acute and convalescent COVID-19 was sourced from the United States, Italy and Spain. PBMCs, B-cell-depleted T cells, or T cells were the source of the cDNA or gDNA that made up the material.

The CDR3 is 15 residues long. The data were produced by immunoSEQ multiplex PCR, yet TCRdb's version contains in-frame clones alone and is incomplete. The sample has approximately 270,000 clones, around nine tenths seen once. The receptor's source is a man between 40 and 49 years old with active or convalescent COVID-19. Sequenced material: peripheral blood. The chain couples TRBV21-1 to TRBJ1-4. TRBV21-1 is described as a pseudogene. CDR3 protein: CASSKKRTTNEKLFF. In DNA form, the CDR3 reads TGTGCCAGCAGCAAAAAGCGCACAACTAATGAAAAACTGTTTTTT.